This record covers a single TCR beta chain. The source of the sample is a study of blood T cell repertoires in COVID-19. Across the whole study: From T cells, B-cell-depleted T cells, or PBMCs came the material, which was cDNA or gDNA.

Losses at the gene ends were 5 bases for V and 3 bases for J; bases not matched to a gene: 7. The germline CDR1 and CDR2 sequences are SEHNR and FQNEAQ (reference sequence). This CDR3 is built from 14 residues. Assay used: immunoSEQ multiplex PCR; TCRdb lists only in-frame clones, some missing. The table shows roughly 68,000 clones, with 80% to 85% occurring only once. This rearrangement joins TRBV7-9 to TRBJ2-7; 7 bases are shared with TRBD1. Sequenced input: peripheral blood. The TCR comes from a man aged 50 or older with active COVID-19. The CDR3 is CASSRGQVYYEQYF. The CDR3 DNA follows: TGTGCCAGCAGCCGAGGACAGGTGTACTACGAGCAGTACTTC.